The clone carrying this T cell receptor (beta chain) was seen only once. This specimen comes from a study of shared clonotypes between healthy human individuals. V shed 5 bases, J shed 4 bases, and the junction held 14 bases outside the gene matches. The CDR3 is made up of 18 amino acids. CDR1 is SEHNR and CDR2 is FQNEAQ in the germline V gene (reference sequence). The repertoire was sequenced with immunoSEQ multiplex PCR; TCRdb's copy has only in-frame clones and lacks some. The data show millions of clones, about 95% seen once. Naive CD8 cells comprised CD45RO-negative, CCR7-positively selected cells, excluding terminally differentiated effector memory CD45RA+ cells.

The material sequenced was naive CD8+ T cells sorted from blood. This chain links TRBV7-9 with TRBJ2-2; TRBD1 matches at 9 bases. The receptor's source is a man aged 18 to 35 in good health. CDR3 loop: CASSGSPGQGWGTGELFF. The CDR3 DNA reads TGTGCCAGCAGCGGATCCCCGGGACAGGGTTGGGGCACCGGGGAGCTGTTTTTT.